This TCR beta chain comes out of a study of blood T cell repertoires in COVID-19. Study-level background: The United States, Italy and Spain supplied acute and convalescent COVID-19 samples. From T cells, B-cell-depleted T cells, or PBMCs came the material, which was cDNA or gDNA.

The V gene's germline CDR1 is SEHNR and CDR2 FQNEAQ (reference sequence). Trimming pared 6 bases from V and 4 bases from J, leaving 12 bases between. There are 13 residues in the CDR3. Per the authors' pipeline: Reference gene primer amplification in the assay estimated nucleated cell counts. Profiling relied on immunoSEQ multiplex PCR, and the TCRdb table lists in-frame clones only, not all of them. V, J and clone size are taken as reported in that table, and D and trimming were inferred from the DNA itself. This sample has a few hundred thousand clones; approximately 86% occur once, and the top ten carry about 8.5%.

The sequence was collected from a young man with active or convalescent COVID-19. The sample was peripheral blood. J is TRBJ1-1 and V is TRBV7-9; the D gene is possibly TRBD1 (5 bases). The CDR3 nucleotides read TGTGCCAGCAGGCGACAGAAGGGCACTGAAGCTTTCTTT. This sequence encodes CASRRQKGTEAFF.